These 8 T cell receptor beta chains share one sample of origin, sequenced in a study of T cells in Graves' hyperthyroidism and ophthalmopathy. Amplified TCR beta CDR3 regions derived from RNA transcripts. The HTBI primer set was used in a first-round RT-PCR of the TCR CDR3. TCRdb reprocessed the multiplex PCR reads via MiXCR and lists one record per CDR3 protein. The data show approximately 690,000 distinct CDR3 sequences, with approximately 14% seen just once and around 13% held by the top ten. Specimen: blood. The receptors here all came from a woman aged 45-65 years with Graves' ophthalmopathy.

In its sample, this clonotype was seen many times. The rearrangement uses TRBV5-1 and TRBJ2-1; TRBD1 or TRBD2 may be the D gene (5 bases each). CDR3 length equals 14 residues. CDR1 is SGHRS and CDR2 is YFSETQ in the germline V gene. Trimming shortened V by 4 bases and J by 3 bases, and 11 bases separated the two germline ends. The CDR3 nucleotides are TGCGCCAGCAGCGAGGGGCGACACTACAATGAGCAGTTCTTC. It yields the protein CASSEGRHYNEQFF.

A word on this clonotype: Lacking the conserved final phenylalanine or tryptophan, this CDR3 likely reflects a read error. The rearrangement uses TRBV7-2 and TRBJ1-2, with TRBD1 matching 10 bases. CDR3 length equals 14 residues. Germline lookup yields CDR1 SGHTA and CDR2 FQGNSA. V lost 5 bases and J lost 7; bases outside the gene matches: 7. CDR3: CASSRWTGGLGYTL. CDR3 in DNA: TGTGCCAGCAGCCGTTGGACAGGGGGGCTTGGCTACACCCTC.

The chain uses TRBV6-5 and TRBJ2-1; tentatively, D is TRBD1 or TRBD2 (5 bases each). The length of the CDR3 is 13 residues. Trimming removed 2 bases at V and 9 bases at J, with 11 bases between. Germline V gene lookup returns CDR1 MNHEY and CDR2 SVGAGI. CDR3 region: CASSYMGDVEQFF. Written as DNA, the CDR3 is TGTGCCAGCAGTTACATGGGGGACGTTGAGCAGTTCTTC.

This clonotype was found a few times. The chain carries TRBV3-1 and TRBJ2-1; D is uncertain. The CDR3 has 14 amino acids. Trimming left V 4 bases short and J 10 bases short, with 17 bases between. Per the germline V gene, CDR1 is LGHDT and CDR2 is YNNKEL (reference sequence). The CDR3 protein is CASSLGRVPGEQFF. DNA of the CDR3: TGTGCCAGCAGCCTAGGACGTGTCCCCGGGGAGCAGTTCTTC.

This clonotype was seen many times. This CDR3 is CASSFPGLAGEHEQFF. CDR3 nucleotide sequence: TGTGCCAGCAGTTTCCCGGGACTAGCGGGAGAACATGAGCAGTTCTTC. The rearrangement links TRBV11-2 to TRBJ2-1; 14 bases are a match to TRBD2. The CDR3 totals 16 residues. The ends lost 6 bases at V and 8 bases at J; junction bases unmatched: 9. Germline V CDR1 and CDR2: SGHAT, FQNNGV.

This clonotype appeared many times. J is TRBJ1-2 and V is TRBV18; tentatively, D is TRBD1 (5 bases). This CDR3 has 15 residues. In germline, CDR1 is KGHSH, CDR2 LQKENI. V lost 0 bases to trimming and J lost 8 bases, with 16 bases between them. CDR3 in DNA: TGTGCCAGCTCACCACCGGGGAGGGGCGCAGGCGGCTACACCTTC. It codes for CASSPPGRGAGGYTF.

This chain links TRBV6-2 or TRBV6-3 with TRBJ2-7; no clear D. The V end was cut by 5 bases, the J end by 5 bases, with 7 bases between. From germline, CDR1 is MNHEY and CDR2 SVGEGT. The CDR3 is made up of 11 amino acids. CDR3 loop: CASSIGNEQYF. The CDR3 nucleotides are TGTGCCAGCAGTATAGGTAACGAGCAGTACTTC.

V gene TRBV12-3 or TRBV12-4 combines with J gene TRBJ1-3; D may be TRBD1 (5 bases). V lost 1 base and J 0 bases, leaving 10 bases between the germline ends. The CDR3 extends over 16 amino acids. CDR3 in DNA: TGTGCCAGCAGTTTAGGCACAGGAGACTCTGGAAACACCATATATTTT. Its protein is CASSLGTGDSGNTIYF.